This T cell receptor (beta chain) came from a study of T cells after yellow fever vaccination. Synthesis of TCR cDNA relied on 5'RACE template switching, which attached a universal primer site and UMIs. TCRdb re-derived calls from the 5' RACE reads in MiXCR, one entry per CDR3 protein. The sample consists of around 310,000 distinct CDR3 sequences, 3.5% to 5% of them appearing once. The CDR3 extends over 17 amino acids. V shed 0 bases and J shed 5 bases, with 20 bases lying between them. Per the germline V gene, CDR1 is MGHRA and CDR2 is YSYEKL. This clonotype has at least ten counts. No antigen is known for it. Findings of the study overall: The booster saw the reappearance of most primary-vaccination clones (roughly 97% CD4, 88% CD8). The CD4 and CD8 compartments had a small share of their clonotypes in common.

The sample in question was PBMCs, obtained 15 days after the yellow fever booster vaccination. This sequence originates from a man between 18 and 35 years old who received the YFV17D yellow fever vaccine. This chain connects TRBV4-1 to TRBJ2-7; D possibly corresponds to TRBD1 (5 bases). The CDR3 sequence is CASSQDSRVWGMHEQYV. In nucleotides, the CDR3 is TGCGCCAGCAGCCAAGATAGCAGGGTGTGGGGTATGCACGAGCAGTACGTC.